This T cell receptor (beta chain) was captured in a study of blood T cell repertoires in COVID-19. Whole-study context: Sources were T cells, B-cell-depleted T cells, or PBMCs; the material itself was cDNA or gDNA.

This CDR3 is built from 15 residues. CDR1 is LNHDA and CDR2 is SQIVND in the germline V gene (reference sequence). V was trimmed by 5 bases and J by 7 bases, leaving 18 bases between them. In this sample, this clone turned up a few times. In the authors' workflow: Cell counts per sample came from amplifying reference gene primers. The assay was immunoSEQ multiplex PCR, and TCRdb's table has in-frame clones only and misses some. V and J calls and clone size are copied from that table; D and trimming were computed from the DNA. The top ten clones hold 1.5% to 2% of a sample with about 110,000 clones, less than 75% of them seen once.

The chain is built from TRBV19 and TRBJ1-5, with D maybe TRBD1 (5 bases). The origin of this receptor is a woman aged 40 to 55 with acute or convalescent COVID-19. Sequences were obtained from peripheral blood. The CDR3, as DNA: TGTGCCAGTAGTGCCCGGGGAGGGCCAGGGCAGCCCCAGCATTTT. This sequence encodes CASSARGGPGQPQHF. Filled out from reference TRBV19 and TRBJ1-5, the complete variable domain reads DGGITQSPKYLFRKEGQNVTLSCEQNLNHDAMYWYRQDPGQGLRLIYYSQIVNDFQKGDIAEGYSVSREKKESFPLTVTSAQKNPTAFYLCASSARGGPGQPQHFGDGTRLSIL.